Following are 32 T cell receptor beta chains from one sample sequenced in a study of T cell changes during pregnancy in multiple sclerosis. This table comes from immunoSEQ multiplex PCR, and its TCRdb copy is limited to in-frame clones, with some not included. Among fewer than 45,000 clones listed, approximately 91% were seen once. The sample in question was peripheral blood, obtained in the second trimester of pregnancy. The receptors stem from a female donor in good health, enrolled as a control in a pregnancy study.

The J gene is TRBJ2-3, the V gene TRBV7-3; 13 nucleotides match TRBD2. J lost 5 bases, V lost 5 bases, and 4 bases had no gene match. The CDR3 is 15 amino acids. Per the germline V gene, CDR1 is SGHTA and CDR2 is FQGTGA. The CDR3 DNA is TGTGCCAGCAGCCAACTAGCGGGGGGGGTAGATACGCAGTATTTT. This sequence encodes CASSQLAGGVDTQYF.

The CDR3 DNA reads as TGTGCCAGTATCGACAGGGCTGAGACCCAGTACTTC. As protein: CASIDRAETQYF. The V call is TRBV19, the J call TRBJ2-5; the match to TRBD1 covers 7 bases. V lost 7 bases and J lost 5; bases outside the gene matches: 4. The CDR3 has 12 amino acids. Germline CDR1 LNHDA, CDR2 SQIVND (reference sequence).

The J gene is TRBJ2-3, the V gene TRBV29-1, with TRBD1 as a possible D gene (6 bases). Germline V gene lookup returns CDR1 SQVTM and CDR2 ANQGSEA. This CDR3 contains 15 residues. The V gene lost 4 bases and the J gene lost 1 base, with 15 bases spanning the gap. The CDR3 sequence is CSVGGTPGGTDTQYF. The CDR3 DNA follows: TGCAGCGTTGGGGGCACTCCAGGGGGCACAGATACGCAGTATTTT.

The chain joins TRBV4-3 to TRBJ1-2, with TRBD1 identical over 8 bases. Losses at the gene ends were 0 bases for V and 8 bases for J; bases not matched to a gene: 5. Germline CDR1 LGHNA, CDR2 YSLEER. The CDR3 runs 14 residues. The CDR3 loop is CASSQDRTGYGYTF. In DNA, the CDR3 is TGCGCCAGCAGCCAAGATAGGACAGGGTACGGCTACACCTTC.

This sequence joins TRBV27 and TRBJ2-3; D perhaps matches TRBD1 (5 bases). CDR3 length: 17 residues. V was shortened by 4 bases and J by 3 bases, with 20 bases between the two germline ends. Germline V gene sequence: CDR1 MNHEY, CDR2 SMNVEV (reference sequence). CDR3 nucleotides: TGTGCCAGCAGTTCGGACCGGGCTAAAAGGGGAACAGATACGCAGTATTTT. Encoded protein: CASSSDRAKRGTDTQYF.

The chain links TRBV5-6 to TRBJ1-6; 9 nucleotides line up with TRBD1. The CDR3 has 16 amino acids. Trimming at V came to 4 bases and at J to 4 bases, leaving 6 bases not matched to a gene. Germline V CDR1 and CDR2: SGHDT, YYEEEE. CDR3 bases: TGTGCCAGCAGCGGCGACAGGGGGGTGTATAATTCACCCCTCCACTTT. Its translation: CASSGDRGVYNSPLHF.

The chain links TRBV5-6 to TRBJ2-1; D possibly corresponds to TRBD1 (6 bases). Germline assignment: CDR1 SGHDT and CDR2 YYEEEE. CDR3 length: 16 amino acids. Trimming stripped 4 bases from V and 0 bases from J, with 14 bases between. The CDR3 reads CASSHQGSSSYNEQFF. DNA for the CDR3: TGTGCCAGCAGCCATCAGGGGTCAAGCTCCTACAATGAGCAGTTCTTC. The variable domain in full, completed from reference TRBV5-6 and TRBJ2-1, reads DAGVTQSPTHLIKTRGQQVTLRCSPKSGHDTVSWYQQALGQGPQFIFQYYEEEERQRGNFPDRFSGHQFPNYSSELNVNALLLGDSALYLCASSHQGSSSYNEQFFGPGTRLTVL.

The chain is built from TRBV2 and TRBJ2-5, with D unclear. Germline V gene lookup returns CDR1 SNHLY and CDR2 FYNNEI. Trimming removed 4 bases at V and 2 bases at J, with 11 bases between. The CDR3 is 14 residues long. The CDR3 sequence is CASSVTNLQETQYF. The CDR3 DNA follows: TGTGCCAGCAGTGTCACTAACCTTCAAGAGACCCAGTACTTC. Full variable domain (rest looked up from reference TRBV2 and TRBJ2-5): EPEVTQTPSHQVTQMGQEVILRCVPISNHLYFYWYRQILGQKVEFLVSFYNNEISEKSEIFDDQFSVERPDGSNFTLKIRSTKLEDSAMYFCASSVTNLQETQYFGPGTRLLVL.

This clone rates as medium-sized. V gene TRBV2 combines with J gene TRBJ2-2; 7 nucleotides line up with TRBD2. Germline V CDR1 and CDR2: SNHLY, FYNNEI. Trimming took 8 bases from V and 4 from J; bases not matched to a gene: 13. The CDR3 runs to 16 residues. CDR3 coding DNA: TGTGCCAGCCCTTCTAGCGGTGGTAGGGGCACCGGGGAGCTGTTTTTT. It is translated as CASPSSGGRGTGELFF.

The CDR3 protein is CASSYFSGGRTEAFF. DNA of the CDR3: TGTGCCAGCAGTTACTTCTCAGGGGGCCGCACTGAAGCTTTCTTT. The V call is TRBV6-5, the J call TRBJ1-1; 8 bases are shared with TRBD1. V dropped 1 base and J dropped 4; count of bases not matched to a gene: 5. Germline V gene sequence: CDR1 MNHEY, CDR2 SVGAGI. This CDR3 region has 15 residues.

The chain uses TRBV27 and TRBJ2-1; 11 bases map to TRBD2. Trimming removed 5 bases from V and 9 bases from J; junction bases left unmatched: 3. In germline, CDR1 is MNHEY, CDR2 SMNVEV (reference sequence). The CDR3 runs 13 residues. The DNA of the CDR3 is TGTGCCAGCAGTATCGGACTAGCGGGTGAGCAGTTCTTC. Translated, it gives CASSIGLAGEQFF.

The CDR3 DNA sequence: TGTGCCAGCAGCCTCCCGGACAGGCGGGGCTACACCTTC. Protein product: CASSLPDRRGYTF. This chain connects TRBV7-9 to TRBJ1-2; 7 bases are a match to TRBD1. The CDR3 totals 13 residues. The germline CDR1 and CDR2 sequences are SEHNR and FQNEAQ (reference sequence). The J segment lost 8 bases and the V segment lost 5 bases, leaving 8 bases of the junction unmatched.

The V call is TRBV29-1, the J call TRBJ2-5, with D uncertain. Germline values: CDR1 SQVTM, CDR2 ANQGSEA. The CDR3 is made up of 11 amino acids. With 4 bases removed from V and 5 bases from J, the gap between germline ends came to 8 bases. The CDR3 protein is CSVGSSETQYF. The CDR3 nucleotides read TGCAGCGTTGGGAGTTCGGAGACCCAGTACTTC.

This chain uses TRBV5-1 with TRBJ2-3; D ambiguous. The CDR3 length is 14 residues. The V gene's germline CDR1 is SGHRS and CDR2 YFSETQ. Trimming removed 0 bases from V and 6 bases from J, with 11 bases in between. In nucleotides, the CDR3 is TGCGCCAGCAGCTTGGCTCAACCACAGGATACGCAGTATTTT. This gives the protein CASSLAQPQDTQYF.

The chain is built from TRBV2 and TRBJ2-7; tentative D call: TRBD1 (6 bases). CDR1 and CDR2 from the germline V gene are SNHLY and FYNNEI. V was cut by 11 bases and J by 0 bases, with 17 bases left in between. This CDR3 is built from 14 residues. CDR3 DNA: TGTGCCGCCAAATGGGGGCCCAGCTCCTACGAGCAGTACTTC. Translating gives CAAKWGPSSYEQYF.

The rearrangement uses TRBV29-1 and TRBJ2-3; 9 positions agree with TRBD1. The CDR3 runs to 13 residues. Germline trimming cut 6 bases from V and 6 bases from J; bases unmatched to any gene: 7. CDR1 SQVTM and CDR2 ANQGSEA come from the germline V gene. This CDR3 reads CSVGTGSWDTQYF. The CDR3 nucleotides read TGCAGCGTCGGGACAGGGAGTTGGGATACGCAGTATTTT.

Comment on this clone: The limits of the CDR3 on the DNA are not certain, so only TCRdb's listed CDR3 is given. The genes are TRBV5-6 and TRBJ2-3; the DNA was not used to check the table's D call, TRBD1. Germline CDR1 and CDR2: SGHDT and YYEEEE. The CDR3 length equals 18 residues, ends included. The CDR3 loop reads CASSSTLGQGGITDTQYF.

The chain joins TRBV6-6 to TRBJ1-2; TRBD1 aligns across 7 bases. CDR3 length: 14 amino acids. Germline V gives CDR1 MNHNY, CDR2 SVGAGI (reference sequence). The trim removed 6 bases at V and 4 bases at J, leaving 8 bases unmatched. The CDR3 DNA reads as TGTGCCAGCAGCCACGCTGGGACAGCCTATGGCTACACCTTC. It translates to CASSHAGTAYGYTF.

The chain recombines TRBV29-1 with TRBJ2-4; 9 nucleotides match TRBD1. Trimming removed 7 bases from V and 6 bases from J; junction bases left unmatched: 7. The CDR3 is 13 residues long. Germline-derived CDR1 and CDR2 are SQVTM and ANQGSEA. Here the CDR3 DNA reads TGCAGCGCCGCGGGACAGGGAGGAAACATTCAGTACTTC. It yields the protein CSAAGQGGNIQYF.

The chain combines TRBV4-1 with TRBJ1-2; TRBD1 agrees at 7 bases. The CDR3 is 15 amino acids. Per germline, CDR1 MGHRA and CDR2 YSYEKL. V lost 8 bases and J lost 2; bases outside the gene matches: 11. CDR3 in DNA: TGCGCCAGCCTTCCAACTCAGGGGGTGAACTATGGCTACACCTTC. Residues: CASLPTQGVNYGYTF.

This clone was observed a handful of times. CDR3 sequence: CASSLPPTEDRGDQPQHF. Here the CDR3 DNA reads TGCGCCAGCAGCTTGCCCCCAACCGAGGACAGGGGGGATCAGCCCCAGCATTTT. V is TRBV5-1 and J is TRBJ1-5; 10 bases agree with TRBD1. The CDR3 contains 18 residues. The ends lost 1 base at V and 5 bases at J; junction bases unmatched: 12. From germline, CDR1 is SGHRS and CDR2 YFSETQ.

The CDR3 DNA follows: TGTGCCAGCAGCTCGGCCGGGACTAGCGGGGGGGATACGCAGTATTTT. This gives the protein CASSSAGTSGGDTQYF. This rearrangement joins TRBV5-4 to TRBJ2-3; 15 bases line up with TRBD2. The CDR3 is 16 residues long. Germline V gene lookup returns CDR1 SGHNT and CDR2 YYREEE (reference sequence). After removal of 3 bases from V and 6 bases from J, the junction contained 5 bases not matched to a gene.

The V gene is TRBV27, the J gene TRBJ1-1; 7 bases agree with TRBD1. This CDR3 has 15 amino acids. With 5 bases clipped from V and 3 bases from J, the junction kept 9 bases outside the gene matches. From germline, CDR1 is MNHEY and CDR2 SMNVEV (reference sequence). The CDR3 reads CASSPQTGSDTEAFF. For the CDR3, the DNA is TGTGCCAGCAGTCCGCAGACAGGGTCAGACACTGAAGCTTTCTTT.

The chain employs TRBV19 and TRBJ2-1; 9 bases line up with TRBD1. V lost 5 bases and J lost 6; bases outside the gene matches: 11. CDR3 length: 16 amino acids. CDR1 is LNHDA, CDR2 SQIVND, per germline (reference sequence). The CDR3 spells CASSLPGTGPLNEQFF. CDR3 sequence (DNA): TGTGCCAGTAGTCTGCCCGGGACAGGGCCCCTCAATGAGCAGTTCTTC. Supplemented by reference TRBV19 and TRBJ2-1, the full variable domain reads DGGITQSPKYLFRKEGQNVTLSCEQNLNHDAMYWYRQDPGQGLRLIYYSQIVNDFQKGDIAEGYSVSREKKESFPLTVTSAQKNPTAFYLCASSLPGTGPLNEQFFGPGTRLTVL.

The V gene is TRBV4-3, the J gene TRBJ2-5; TRBD2 agrees at 8 bases. Trimming cost V 2 bases and J 4 bases; bases outside gene matches: 12. The CDR3 extends over 17 amino acids. Germline V lookup: CDR1 LGHNA, CDR2 YSLEER. The CDR3 reads CASSQKISRGGGETQYF. For the CDR3, the DNA is TGCGCCAGCAGCCAAAAAATCAGCCGGGGGGGCGGAGAGACCCAGTACTTC.

CDR3: CASSLATGELFF. The CDR3 region has the DNA TGTGCCAGCAGCTTGGCCACCGGGGAGCTGTTTTTT. The rearrangement links TRBV11-2 to TRBJ2-2; D uncertain. Trimming removed 3 bases from V and 4 bases from J, with 3 bases in between. CDR3 length: 12 amino acids. Germline V gene sequence: CDR1 SGHAT, CDR2 FQNNGV.

This chain links TRBV19 with TRBJ2-7, with D unclear. The length of the CDR3 is 15 residues. Between the trimmed V and J ends, which lost 3 bases and 2 bases, there was a span of 14 bases. CDR1 is LNHDA, CDR2 SQIVND, per germline (reference sequence). Written as DNA, the CDR3 is TGTGCCAGTAGTATCGAGGCCCAAGATACCTACGAGCAGTACTTC. Its translation is CASSIEAQDTYEQYF.

This clone has only one observation. The rearrangement joins TRBV7-6 to TRBJ2-7, with TRBD2 identical over 7 bases. This CDR3 comprises 16 residues. Germline V gene lookup returns CDR1 SGHVS and CDR2 FNYEAQ. Germline trimming cut 5 bases from V and 6 bases from J; bases unmatched to any gene: 16. The CDR3 bases are TGTGCCAGCAGCCCCAGTGGAGTGGGAGGGGCCCTCGAGCAGTACTTC. Protein: CASSPSGVGGALEQYF.

The rearrangement joins TRBV7-8 to TRBJ1-5; D possibly corresponds to TRBD1 (5 bases). Deletions cut 5 bases from V and 4 bases from J, with 15 bases between. In germline, CDR1 is SGHVS, CDR2 FQNEAQ. This CDR3 comprises 15 residues. The CDR3 DNA reads TGTGCCAGCAGCCCAGCAGGGCGGGGGAATCAGCCCCAGCATTTT. Protein sequence: CASSPAGRGNQPQHF.

The V gene is TRBV7-2, the J gene TRBJ2-7, with 9 bases identical to TRBD2. The CDR3 consists of 17 residues. The V gene end was trimmed by 5 bases and the J gene end by 2 bases; junction bases not matched to a gene: 13. Germline lookup yields CDR1 SGHTA and CDR2 FQGNSA. The CDR3 DNA follows: TGTGCCAGCAGCCACCGACCCACTAGCGGGCGCCCCTACGAGCAGTACTTC. Protein: CASSHRPTSGRPYEQYF.

The V and J genes are TRBV11-2 and TRBJ1-1; possibly TRBD1 for D (5 bases). CDR1 is SGHAT, CDR2 FQNNGV, per germline. V gave up 3 bases and J gave up 0 bases, with 5 bases separating them. CDR3 length: 13 residues. As DNA, the CDR3 is TGTGCCAGCAGCTTCAGGGTGAACACTGAAGCTTTCTTT. Residues: CASSFRVNTEAFF. Full variable domain (rest looked up from reference TRBV11-2 and TRBJ1-1): EAGVAQSPRYKIIEKRQSVAFWCNPISGHATLYWYQQILGQGPKLLIQFQNNGVVDDSQLPKDRFSAERLKGVDSTLKIQPAKLEDSAVYLCASSFRVNTEAFFGQGTRLTVV.

The V call is TRBV21-1, the J call TRBJ1-4; the D segment call TRBD1 is taken from the table without a DNA check. TRBV21-1 is noted as a pseudogene. The CDR3 extends over 18 amino acids. The CDR3 loop reads CASSSWTGVATTNEKLFF. Written as DNA, the CDR3 is TGTGCCAGCAGCTCCTGGACAGGGGTCGCCACAACTAATGAAAAACTGTTTTTT.